These 20 T cell receptor beta chains were all obtained from the same sample, sequenced in a study of cytomegalovirus exposure and HLA in healthy donors. In the PCR, 60 Vbeta and 13 Jbeta primers were used. Measured with immunoSEQ multiplex PCR; TCRdb has only the in-frame clones, and not every one. The sample includes about 220,000 clones, 76% of them seen just once. The source material was PBMCs. These receptors all stem from a man aged 18 to 30 in good health and CMV-seronegative.

This chain connects TRBV9 to TRBJ2-1, with D possibly matching TRBD2 (5 bases). Germline-derived CDR1 and CDR2 are SGDLS and YYNGEE. Trimming stripped 0 bases from V and 2 bases from J, with 12 bases between. The length of the CDR3 is 16 residues. CDR3 protein: CASSVGGLPAYNEQFF. The CDR3 nucleotides are TGTGCCAGCAGCGTAGGCGGGTTACCTGCCTACAATGAGCAGTTCTTC.

The chain joins TRBV6-1 to TRBJ2-1; maybe TRBD1 (6 bases). The CDR3 is 12 amino acids. The ends were cut back, 5 bases at V and 4 bases at J, with 6 bases in the middle. CDR1 MNHNS and CDR2 SASEGT come from the germline V gene. DNA for the CDR3: TGTGCCAGCAGTACAGGGTACAATGAGCAGTTCTTC. It specifies CASSTGYNEQFF.

The chain recombines TRBV5-1 with TRBJ2-3; 9 positions match TRBD2. CDR3 length: 15 amino acids. Germline-derived CDR1 and CDR2 are SGHRS and YFSETQ. Trimming at V came to 0 bases and at J to 6 bases, leaving 5 bases not matched to a gene. CDR3 nucleotides: TGCGCCAGCAGCTTGGGGCTAGCGGGATCTGATACGCAGTATTTT. Encoded protein: CASSLGLAGSDTQYF.

The V call is TRBV7-9, the J call TRBJ2-1, with 8 bases lining up with TRBD2. CDR1 SEHNR and CDR2 FQNEAQ come from the germline V gene (reference sequence). V was pared by 5 bases and J by 4 bases, with 10 bases of the junction left unmatched. The CDR3 sequence is 16 residues long. The CDR3, as DNA: TGTGCCAGCAGCCGACGGGGGGGAGGTGATTACAATGAGCAGTTCTTC. Amino acid sequence: CASSRRGGGDYNEQFF.

This clone has more than one count but fewer than ten. This sequence joins TRBV6-1 and TRBJ1-2, with 12 bases matching TRBD1. The germline V gene has CDR1 MNHNS and CDR2 SASEGT. V shed 7 bases, J shed 8 bases, and the junction held 2 bases outside the gene matches. The CDR3 loop spans 12 amino acids. Written as DNA, the CDR3 is TGTGCCAGCATGGGACAGGGGGCCGGCTACACCTTC. Translated, it gives CASMGQGAGYTF.

The sample holds one count of this clone. The chain carries TRBV7-2 and TRBJ2-7, with 10 bases fitting TRBD1. The CDR3 is 13 amino acids. J gave up 4 bases and V 7 bases, and 4 bases lay outside the gene matches. Germline V gives CDR1 SGHTA, CDR2 FQGNSA. The CDR3 loop reads CASTDRGPYEQYF. CDR3 coding DNA: TGTGCCAGCACCGACAGGGGGCCTTACGAGCAGTACTTC.

V usage is TRBV28 and J usage is TRBJ2-5, with TRBD2 identical over 14 bases. The CDR3 is 16 amino acids. The V and J ends lost 4 bases and 4 bases, in that order; junction bases with no gene match: 5. In germline, CDR1 is MDHEN, CDR2 SYDVKM. The CDR3: CASSSPGTSGRETQYF. The CDR3 coding sequence is TGTGCCAGCAGTTCCCCGGGGACTAGCGGGAGAGAGACCCAGTACTTC.

This chain uses TRBV19 with TRBJ2-2; D is ambiguous. The CDR3 is 16 residues long. Germline V gene sequence: CDR1 LNHDA, CDR2 SQIVND (reference sequence). Trimming stripped 3 bases from V and 1 base from J, with 12 bases between. The CDR3, as DNA: TGTGCCAGTAGTATTGGTCTAGAAAGGAACACCGGGGAGCTGTTTTTT. It specifies CASSIGLERNTGELFF.

The CDR3 DNA sequence: TGTGCCAGCTCACCACCAGGGGCGGGAGAAGTAGATGAGCAGTTCTTC. Translation: CASSPPGAGEVDEQFF. The rearrangement uses TRBV18 and TRBJ2-1, with 7 bases fitting TRBD2. J lost 8 bases, V lost 0 bases, and 10 bases had no gene match. This CDR3 comprises 16 residues. Looked up from germline, CDR1 is KGHSH and CDR2 is LQKENI.

In its sample, this clone was seen a few times. The chain carries TRBV6-5 and TRBJ2-3; no clear D gene. V lost 6 bases to trimming and J lost 2 bases, with 3 bases between them. CDR1 and CDR2 from the germline V gene are MNHEY and SVGAGI. This CDR3 region has 11 residues. CDR3 amino acids: CASSNTDTQYF. CDR3 in DNA: TGTGCCAGCAGCAACACAGATACGCAGTATTTT.

The genes are TRBV28 and TRBJ2-1, with 16 bases fitting TRBD2. Germline lookup yields CDR1 MDHEN and CDR2 SYDVKM. The CDR3 has 17 amino acids. V dropped 6 bases and J dropped 7; count of bases not matched to a gene: 9. As DNA, the CDR3 is TGTGCCAGCAGCAATCCGGGACTAGCGGGAGGGCGGAATGAGCAGTTCTTC. Its translation is CASSNPGLAGGRNEQFF.

The V and J genes are TRBV14 and TRBJ2-3; D not resolved. This CDR3 region has 13 residues. Trimming took 0 bases from V and 11 from J, leaving 12 bases between them. The germline CDR1 and CDR2 sequences are SGHDN and FVKESK. The CDR3 protein is CASSQELVSRQYF. The CDR3 DNA reads TGTGCCAGCAGCCAAGAATTAGTGTCTAGGCAGTATTTT.

This clone was counted once. The chain carries TRBV5-1 and TRBJ1-1, with D possibly being TRBD1 (5 bases). CDR1 is SGHRS and CDR2 is YFSETQ in the germline V gene. V was shortened by 0 bases and J by 1 base, with 10 bases between the two germline ends. The CDR3 is made up of 15 amino acids. CDR3 sequence reads: CASSLGQGQNTEAFF. The CDR3 nucleotides are TGCGCCAGCAGCTTGGGGCAGGGTCAGAACACTGAAGCTTTCTTT.

The chain joins TRBV7-2 to TRBJ2-1, with 9 bases lining up with TRBD1. V was clipped by 6 bases and J by 9 bases; unmatched bases: 9. The CDR3 runs to 14 residues. From germline, CDR1 is SGHTA and CDR2 FQGNSA. For the CDR3, the DNA is TGTGCCAGCAGGCCCGGGACAGGGCTGGGTGAGCAGTTCTTC. As protein: CASRPGTGLGEQFF. Full variable domain (rest looked up from reference TRBV7-2 and TRBJ2-1): GAGVSQSPSNKVTEKGKDVELRCDPISGHTALYWYRQSLGQGLEFLIYFQGNSAPDKSGLPSDRFSAERTGGSVSTLTIQRTQQEDSAVYLCASRPGTGLGEQFFGPGTRLTVL.

V usage is TRBV11-2 and J usage is TRBJ2-5; 8 nucleotides align to TRBD1. TRBJ2-7 explains the end of the DNA better; the J call may be wrong. The CDR3 extends over 15 amino acids. Germline CDR1 SGHAT, CDR2 FQNNGV. CDR3 amino acids: CASTRRTGSSYEQYF. CDR3 nucleotide sequence: TGTGCCAGCACCCGACGGACAGGGAGCTCCTACGAGCAGTACTTC.

CDR3 DNA sequence: TGTGCCAGCAGTGGGGACAGGGTTGGTATTTCACCCCTCCACTTT. It codes for CASSGDRVGISPLHF. This chain uses TRBV6-5 with TRBJ1-6, with 9 bases that match TRBD1. This CDR3 comprises 15 residues. V was pared by 5 bases and J by 9 bases, with 8 bases of the junction left unmatched. Germline V lookup: CDR1 MNHEY, CDR2 SVGAGI.

This chain connects TRBV18 to TRBJ1-1; D is ambiguous. CDR3 length equals 14 residues. Germline values: CDR1 KGHSH, CDR2 LQKENI. V was shortened by 6 bases and J by 2 bases, with 13 bases between the two germline ends. CDR3 sequence reads: CASSNGFPNTEAFF. DNA for the CDR3: TGTGCCAGCTCCAACGGGTTCCCAAACACTGAAGCTTTCTTT. Full variable domain (remainder filled in from reference TRBV18 and TRBJ1-1): NAGVMQNPRHLVRRRGQEARLRCSPMKGHSHVYWYRQLPEEGLKFMVYLQKENIIDESGMPKERFSAEFPKEGPSILRIQQVVRGDSAAYFCASSNGFPNTEAFFGQGTRLTVV.

Only a few counts were recorded for this clone. This sequence joins TRBV28 and TRBJ1-2; perhaps TRBD1 as D (6 bases). Trimming took off 2 bases at V and 7 bases at J, with 8 bases between the two ends. Germline loops: CDR1 MDHEN, CDR2 SYDVKM. The CDR3 runs to 12 residues. The CDR3 is CASSLGGRGYTF. The DNA for the CDR3 is TGTGCCAGCAGTTTAGGGGGCCGTGGCTACACCTTC.

V and J are TRBV5-4 and TRBJ2-7; 9 bases are a match to TRBD2. Germline V gives CDR1 SGHNT, CDR2 YYREEE (reference sequence). This CDR3 has 15 residues. V shed 0 bases and J 3 bases; nucleotides not matched to a gene: 4. The CDR3 DNA reads as TGTGCCAGCAGCTTGGTCGCTAGCGGGATCTACGAGCAGTACTTC. Protein: CASSLVASGIYEQYF.

The chain employs TRBV5-1 and TRBJ2-1; TRBD2 aligns across 13 bases. The CDR3 is made up of 15 amino acids. The ends lost 5 bases at V and 7 bases at J; junction bases unmatched: 6. The germline V gene encodes CDR1 SGHRS and CDR2 YFSETQ. The CDR3 reads CASRLAGGPGNEQFF. The CDR3 DNA is TGCGCCAGCAGACTAGCGGGAGGGCCAGGTAATGAGCAGTTCTTC. The whole variable domain, filled in from reference TRBV5-1 and TRBJ2-1, reads KAGVTQTPRYLIKTRGQQVTLSCSPISGHRSVSWYQQTPGQGLQFLFEYFSETQRNKGNFPGRFSGRQFSNSRSEMNVSTLELGDSALYLCASRLAGGPGNEQFFGPGTRLTVL.